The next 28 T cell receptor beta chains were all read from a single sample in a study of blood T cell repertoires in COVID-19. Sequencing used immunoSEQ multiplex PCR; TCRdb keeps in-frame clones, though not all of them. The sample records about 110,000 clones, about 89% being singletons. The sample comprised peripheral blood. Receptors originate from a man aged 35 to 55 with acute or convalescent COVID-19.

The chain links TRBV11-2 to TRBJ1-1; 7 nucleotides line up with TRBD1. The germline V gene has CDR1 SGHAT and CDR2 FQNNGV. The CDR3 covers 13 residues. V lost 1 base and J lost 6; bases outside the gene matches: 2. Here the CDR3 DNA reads TGTGCCAGCAGCTTAGGGCAGGGGGCTGAAGCTTTCTTT. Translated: CASSLGQGAEAFF.

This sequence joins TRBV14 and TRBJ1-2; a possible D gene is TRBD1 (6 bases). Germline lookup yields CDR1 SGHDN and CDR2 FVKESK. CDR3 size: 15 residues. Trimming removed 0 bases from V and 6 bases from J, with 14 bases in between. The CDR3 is CASSQDLGAVHGYTF. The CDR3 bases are TGTGCCAGCAGCCAAGATCTGGGGGCGGTACATGGCTACACCTTC.

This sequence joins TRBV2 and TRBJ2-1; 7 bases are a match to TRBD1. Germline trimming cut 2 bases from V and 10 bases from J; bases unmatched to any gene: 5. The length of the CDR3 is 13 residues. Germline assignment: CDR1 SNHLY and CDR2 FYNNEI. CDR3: CASSERGLGEQFF. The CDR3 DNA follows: TGTGCCAGCAGTGAAAGGGGGCTAGGGGAGCAGTTCTTC. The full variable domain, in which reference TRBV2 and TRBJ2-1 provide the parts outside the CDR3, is EPEVTQTPSHQVTQMGQEVILRCVPISNHLYFYWYRQILGQKVEFLVSFYNNEISEKSEIFDDQFSVERPDGSNFTLKIRSTKLEDSAMYFCASSERGLGEQFFGPGTRLTVL.

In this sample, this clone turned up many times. The CDR3 region is CASSALNQPQHF. The CDR3 DNA reads as TGTGCCAGCAGCGCACTCAATCAGCCCCAGCATTTT. The chain couples TRBV27 to TRBJ1-5, with D unresolved. The CDR3 consists of 12 residues. Trimming stripped 6 bases from V and 3 bases from J, with 6 bases between. Germline V gene sequence: CDR1 MNHEY, CDR2 SMNVEV (reference sequence).

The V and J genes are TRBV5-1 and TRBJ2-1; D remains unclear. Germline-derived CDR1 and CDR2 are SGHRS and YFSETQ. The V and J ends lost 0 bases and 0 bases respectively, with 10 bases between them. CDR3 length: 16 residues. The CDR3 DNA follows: TGCGCCAGCAGCTTGGGACTTTTTAGCTCCTACAATGAGCAGTTCTTC. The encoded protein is CASSLGLFSSYNEQFF.

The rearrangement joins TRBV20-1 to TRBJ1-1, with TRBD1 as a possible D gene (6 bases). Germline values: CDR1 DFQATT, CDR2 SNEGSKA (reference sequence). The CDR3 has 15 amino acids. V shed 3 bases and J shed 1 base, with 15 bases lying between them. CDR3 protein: CSASVAGAANTEAFF. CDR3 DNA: TGCAGTGCTAGTGTCGCAGGGGCCGCGAACACTGAAGCTTTCTTT.

The CDR3: CASSGQGRQPQHF. The CDR3 region has the DNA TGTGCCAGCTCGGGACAGGGTAGGCAGCCCCAGCATTTT. The rearrangement joins TRBV6-5 to TRBJ1-5; 9 bases match TRBD1. This CDR3 is built from 13 residues. Unmatched junction bases numbered 6, after V lost 8 bases and J lost 7 bases. Germline V gene lookup returns CDR1 MNHEY and CDR2 SVGAGI.

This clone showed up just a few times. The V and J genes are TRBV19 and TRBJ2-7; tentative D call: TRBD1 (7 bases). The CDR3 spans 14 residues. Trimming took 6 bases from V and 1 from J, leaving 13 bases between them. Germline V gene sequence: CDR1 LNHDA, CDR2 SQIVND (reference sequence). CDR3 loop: CASRIAGGSYEQYF. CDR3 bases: TGTGCCAGTAGGATCGCAGGGGGGTCCTACGAGCAGTACTTC.

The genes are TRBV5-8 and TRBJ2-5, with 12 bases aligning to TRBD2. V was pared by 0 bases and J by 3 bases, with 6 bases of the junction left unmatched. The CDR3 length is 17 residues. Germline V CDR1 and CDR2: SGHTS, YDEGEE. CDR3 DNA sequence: TGTGCCAGCAGCTTGGGACTAGCGGGAGTCGGGGAAGAGACCCAGTACTTC. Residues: CASSLGLAGVGEETQYF. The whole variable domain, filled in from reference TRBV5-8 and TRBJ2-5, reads EAGVTQSPTHLIKTRGQQATLRCSPISGHTSVYWYQQALGLGLQFLLWYDEGEERNRGNFPPRFSGRQFPNYSSELNVNALELEDSALYLCASSLGLAGVGEETQYFGPGTRLLVL.

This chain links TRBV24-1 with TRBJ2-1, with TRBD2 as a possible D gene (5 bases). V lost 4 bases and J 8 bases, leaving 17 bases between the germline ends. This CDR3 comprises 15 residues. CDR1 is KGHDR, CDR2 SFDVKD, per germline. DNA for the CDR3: TGTGCCACCAGTGACCCAGCTCGGGGTTGGCATGAGCAGTTCTTC. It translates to CATSDPARGWHEQFF.

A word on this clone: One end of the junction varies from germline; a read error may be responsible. DNA for the CDR3: TGTGCCACCAGCAGAGACTTTAAGGACAGAAGCTTC. It codes for CATSRDFKDRSF. The V gene is TRBV15, the J gene TRBJ2-7, with D perhaps matching TRBD1 (6 bases). The length of the CDR3 is 12 residues. Germline assignment: CDR1 LNHNV and CDR2 YYDKDF (reference sequence).

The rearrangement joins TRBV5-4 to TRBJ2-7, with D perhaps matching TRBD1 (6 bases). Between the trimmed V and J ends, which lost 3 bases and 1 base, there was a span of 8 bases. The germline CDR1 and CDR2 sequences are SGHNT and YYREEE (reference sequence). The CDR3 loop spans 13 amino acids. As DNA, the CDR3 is TGTGCCAGCAGCTGGACAGCTTCCTACGAGCAGTACTTC. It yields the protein CASSWTASYEQYF.

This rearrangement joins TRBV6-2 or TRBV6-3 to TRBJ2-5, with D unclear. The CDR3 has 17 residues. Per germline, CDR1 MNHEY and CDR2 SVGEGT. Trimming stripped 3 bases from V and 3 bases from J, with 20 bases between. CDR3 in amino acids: CASSYWSIIMRKETQYF. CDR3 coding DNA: TGTGCCAGCAGTTATTGGAGTATTATAATGAGGAAAGAGACCCAGTACTTC.

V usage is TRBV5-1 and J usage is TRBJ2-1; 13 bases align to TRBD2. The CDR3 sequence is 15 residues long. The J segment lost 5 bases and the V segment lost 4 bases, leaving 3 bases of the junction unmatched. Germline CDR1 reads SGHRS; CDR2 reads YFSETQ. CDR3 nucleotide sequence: TGCGCCAGCAGCACGGGACTAGCGGGGAACAATGAGCAGTTCTTC. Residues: CASSTGLAGNNEQFF.

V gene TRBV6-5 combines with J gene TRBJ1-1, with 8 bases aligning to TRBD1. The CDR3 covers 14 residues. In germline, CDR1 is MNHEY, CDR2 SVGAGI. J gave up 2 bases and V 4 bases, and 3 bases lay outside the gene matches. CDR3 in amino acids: CASSWDRLNTEAFF. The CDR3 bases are TGTGCCAGCAGTTGGGACAGGTTAAACACTGAAGCTTTCTTT.

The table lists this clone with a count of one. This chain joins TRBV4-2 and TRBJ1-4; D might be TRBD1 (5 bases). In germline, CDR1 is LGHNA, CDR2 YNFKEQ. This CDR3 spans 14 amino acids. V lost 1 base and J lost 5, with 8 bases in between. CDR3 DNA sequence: TGTGCCAGCAGCCAAGGCAGGGCCAATGAAAAACTGTTTTTT. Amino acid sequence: CASSQGRANEKLFF.

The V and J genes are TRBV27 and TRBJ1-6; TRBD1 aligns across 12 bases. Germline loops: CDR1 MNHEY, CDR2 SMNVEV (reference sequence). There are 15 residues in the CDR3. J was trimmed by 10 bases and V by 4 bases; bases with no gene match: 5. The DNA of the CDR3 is TGTGCCAGCAGTTCGGGGACAGGGGGCGCGTCACCCCTCCACTTT. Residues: CASSSGTGGASPLHF.

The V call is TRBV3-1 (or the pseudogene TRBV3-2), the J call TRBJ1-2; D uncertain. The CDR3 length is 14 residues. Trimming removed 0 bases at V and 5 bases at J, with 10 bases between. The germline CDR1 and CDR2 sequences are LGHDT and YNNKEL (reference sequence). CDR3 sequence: CASSQERGRYGYTF. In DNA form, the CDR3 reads TGTGCCAGCAGCCAAGAGCGGGGAAGGTATGGCTACACCTTC.

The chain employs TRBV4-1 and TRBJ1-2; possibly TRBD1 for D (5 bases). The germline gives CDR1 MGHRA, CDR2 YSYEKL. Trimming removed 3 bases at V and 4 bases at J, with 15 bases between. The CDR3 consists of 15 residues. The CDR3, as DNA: TGCGCCAGCAGCCAGGCAGTGGGGGGAACCTATGGCTACACCTTC. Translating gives CASSQAVGGTYGYTF.

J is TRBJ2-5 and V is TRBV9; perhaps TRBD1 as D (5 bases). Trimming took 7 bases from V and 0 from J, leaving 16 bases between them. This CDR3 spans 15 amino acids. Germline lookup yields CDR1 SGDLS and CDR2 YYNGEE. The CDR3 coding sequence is TGTGCCAGCGGTGGGGCAGGGATGGACCAAGAGACCCAGTACTTC. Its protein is CASGGAGMDQETQYF.

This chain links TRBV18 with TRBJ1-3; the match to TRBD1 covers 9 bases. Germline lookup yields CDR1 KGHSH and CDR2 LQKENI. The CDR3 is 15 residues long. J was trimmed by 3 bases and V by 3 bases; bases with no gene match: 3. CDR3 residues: CASSPRTGDGNTIYF. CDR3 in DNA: TGTGCCAGCTCACCTCGGACAGGGGATGGAAACACCATATATTTT.

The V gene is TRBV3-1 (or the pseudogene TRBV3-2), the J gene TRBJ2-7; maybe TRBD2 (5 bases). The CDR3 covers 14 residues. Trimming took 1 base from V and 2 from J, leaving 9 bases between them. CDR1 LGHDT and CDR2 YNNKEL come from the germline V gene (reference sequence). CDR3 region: CASSQGPGTYEQYF. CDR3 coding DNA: TGTGCCAGCAGCCAAGGCCCGGGAACCTACGAGCAGTACTTC.

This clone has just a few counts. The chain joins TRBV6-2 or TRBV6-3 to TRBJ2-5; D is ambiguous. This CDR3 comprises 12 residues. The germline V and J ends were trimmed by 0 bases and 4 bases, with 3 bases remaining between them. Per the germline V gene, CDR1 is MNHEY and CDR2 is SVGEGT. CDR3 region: CASSYSGETQYF. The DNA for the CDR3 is TGTGCCAGCAGTTACTCCGGAGAGACCCAGTACTTC.

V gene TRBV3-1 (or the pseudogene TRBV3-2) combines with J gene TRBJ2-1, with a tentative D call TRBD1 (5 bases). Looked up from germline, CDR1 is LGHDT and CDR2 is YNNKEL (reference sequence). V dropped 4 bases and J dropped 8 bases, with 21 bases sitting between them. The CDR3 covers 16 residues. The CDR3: CASSLRRSGAIDEQFF. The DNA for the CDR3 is TGTGCCAGCAGCCTACGTCGTTCTGGGGCAATCGATGAGCAGTTCTTC.

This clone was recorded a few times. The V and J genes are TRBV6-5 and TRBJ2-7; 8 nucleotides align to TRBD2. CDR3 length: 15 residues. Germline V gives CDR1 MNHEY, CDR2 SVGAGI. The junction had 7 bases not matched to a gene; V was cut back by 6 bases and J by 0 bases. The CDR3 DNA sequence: TGTGCCAGCAGGCGATTAGCGGGGCTCTCCTACGAGCAGTACTTC. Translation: CASRRLAGLSYEQYF.

The CDR3 protein is CAWSQTSGRAGETQYF. CDR3 bases: TGTGCCTGGAGCCAGACTAGCGGGAGGGCCGGGGAGACCCAGTACTTC. The chain couples TRBV30 to TRBJ2-5; 14 nucleotides line up with TRBD2. This CDR3 has 16 amino acids. Per germline, CDR1 GTSNPN and CDR2 SVGIG (reference sequence). J lost 5 bases, V lost 3 bases, and 8 bases had no gene match.

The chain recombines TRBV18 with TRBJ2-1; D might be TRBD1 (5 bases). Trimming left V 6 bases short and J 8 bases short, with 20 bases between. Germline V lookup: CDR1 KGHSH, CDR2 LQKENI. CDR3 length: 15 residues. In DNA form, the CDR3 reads TGTGCCAGCTCCTCCACCGGGCAGGGATGGGATGAGCAGTTCTTC. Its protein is CASSSTGQGWDEQFF.

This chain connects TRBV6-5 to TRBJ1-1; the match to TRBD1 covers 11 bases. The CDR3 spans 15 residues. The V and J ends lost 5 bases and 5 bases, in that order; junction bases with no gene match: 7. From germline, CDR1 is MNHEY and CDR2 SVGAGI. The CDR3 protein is CASSKLGTGGTEAFF. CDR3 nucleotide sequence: TGTGCCAGCAGTAAACTCGGGACAGGGGGAACTGAAGCTTTCTTT.